This note documents a single TCR beta chain sequence. This clonotype showed up just a few times. Its antigen is not yet known. No much larger clonotype is one base removed from it; base qualities were not supplied. This entry is derived from a study of post-analysis software for immune sequencing data (dated by TCRdb to between 2014 and 2017). With regard to the full study: Recorded disease courses included relapsing-remitting, secondary progressive and progressive-relapsing multiple sclerosis, with some patients lacking subtype annotation. A subset of samples was prepared in parallel using single-end sample barcoding, then pooled and co-amplified after Illumina adapter ligation. Patient repertoires were compared against 10 to 12 previously published healthy control repertoires from donors aged 6 to 25 years.

From a lookup of the germline V gene, CDR1 and CDR2 are SGHDN and FVKESK. V loses 4 bases of germline sequence and J loses 2 bases, and the interval between the two ends is 9 bases. From its cysteine to its phenylalanine, the CDR3 spans 14 amino acids. Only CDR3 DNA remains: 42 bases, in frame from the first base. Broad study findings and their caveats: Multiple sclerosis patients had significantly lower normalized Chao1 diversity than controls, a result that suggests substantial peripheral T-cell clonal expansion. Significantly higher frequencies in patients than in controls were found for about five TRBV segments, including TRBV5-6, TRBV5-1 and TRBV20-1. The control group was slightly older than the multiple sclerosis patient group. Direct clustering with F measure revealed strong co-clustering of samples prepared in the same batch, which led to a batch-effect correction.

Receptor amplification or capture employed PCR. These reads were obtained on an Illumina HiSeq 2500. To reduce PCR and sequencing biases, unique molecular identifiers were built into the TCR beta cDNA libraries. Some 500,000 cDNA molecules were obtained per 1 to 10 million input T cells, so each molecule approximated one T cell. The patient libraries were prepared and sequenced with the same protocol used for the earlier healthy control dataset. Samples belonging to the same batch were prepared together, multiplexed and sequenced on a shared HiSeq lane. In the source study's methods: Raw barcoded reads were processed with MIGEC, and single-read molecular identifier groups were discarded before consensus assembly and CDR3 extraction. Clonotype tables were post-analysed with VDJtools, and diversity was normalized by down-sampling all datasets to the smallest sample size. Repertoire overlap clustering matched CDR3 amino acid but not nucleotide sequences to correct batch-related cross-sample contamination. TCRdb reanalyzed the raw reads on its own, using fastp at Q25 for trimming and MiXCR for clone calling, and kept in-frame beta chains. Under each unique CDR3 protein, matching rows form one entry showing the most common genes and DNA. Clone size and V and J calls follow TCRdb, not the original study. The sample contains about 500,000 distinct CDR3 sequences, under 55% of them found a single time. In total, the top ten clones hold about an eighth of the sample.

TCR beta repertoires were profiled from peripheral blood of about a dozen young patients with multiple sclerosis to demonstrate the VDJtools post-analysis software. The multiple sclerosis patients were children and adolescents ranging in age from roughly 6 to 16 years. This TCR came from a girl aged 5-17 years with multiple sclerosis. The sequenced sample was blood. The V and J segments used are TRBV14 and TRBJ2-1; no D gene is confidently identified. The bases read TGTGCCAGCAGCCTTCGGACCACCTACAATGAGCAGTTCTTC. This is translated as CASSLRTTYNEQFF. The reference TRBV14 and TRBJ2-1 proteins fill in what lies around the CDR3, so the full variable domain reads EAGVTQFPSHSVIEKGQTVTLRCDPISGHDNLYWYRRVMGKEIKFLLHFVKESKQDESGMPNNRFLAERTGGTYSTLKVQPAELEDSGVYFCASSLRTTYNEQFFGPGTRLTVL.